The source of this T cell receptor beta chain is a study of CD8 T cells in Susac syndrome. There are 13 residues in the CDR3. Germline CDR1 reads SGHTA; CDR2 reads FQGTGA. The V and J ends lost 4 bases and 10 bases respectively, with 14 bases between them. Roughly 0.45 to 1 ug RNA was reverse transcribed with random hexamers. Amplification of TCR beta CDR3 by immunoSEQ multiplex PCR spanned 54 Vbeta and 13 Jbeta. One entry per CDR3 protein results from TCRdb running MiXCR on the immunoSEQ multiplex PCR reads. The sample lists approximately 100,000 distinct CDR3 sequences, about 90% occurring once. This sequence was found in a human donor in good health. The V gene is TRBV7-3, the J gene TRBJ2-1, with no clear D. Sequenced sample: CD8+ T cells from PBMCs. DNA for the CDR3: TGTGCCAGCAGCTCGTCGGCGGATAAGGAGCAGTTCTTC. This gives the protein CASSSSADKEQFF.